What follows are 32 T cell receptor beta chains derived from one specimen sequenced in a study of T cell responses to AZD1222 COVID-19 vaccine. Using immunoSEQ multiplex PCR, the repertoire was profiled, and TCRdb retains in-frame clones only, with some absent. The sample consists of about 72,000 clones, about nine tenths of them appearing once. Specimen: peripheral blood, collected on day 0 of AZD1222 vaccination. All receptors come from an adult in good health.

V gene TRBV6-5 combines with J gene TRBJ1-1; TRBD1 might be the D (6 bases). This CDR3 has 13 residues. V gave up 7 bases and J gave up 6 bases, with 15 bases separating them. CDR1 and CDR2 (germline): MNHEY, SVGAGI. The CDR3 reads CASNRLAGAEAFF. CDR3 DNA sequence: TGTGCCAGCAACCGACTCGCAGGGGCTGAAGCTTTCTTT.

The chain couples TRBV29-1 to TRBJ2-5; 9 nucleotides align to TRBD2. CDR3 length: 16 residues. V was clipped by 0 bases and J by 5 bases; unmatched bases: 10. Germline V lookup: CDR1 SQVTM, CDR2 ANQGSEA. CDR3 DNA sequence: TGCAGCGTTGAAGATCCGGCGGGGGGGCCAGGGGAGACCCAGTACTTC. Translated, it gives CSVEDPAGGPGETQYF.

The V call is TRBV15, the J call TRBJ1-4; D might be TRBD1 (6 bases). Looked up from germline, CDR1 is LNHNV and CDR2 is YYDKDF (reference sequence). The length of the CDR3 is 16 residues. With 0 bases removed from V and 4 bases from J, the gap between germline ends came to 12 bases. CDR3 region: CATSRDEQGYNEKLFF. CDR3 sequence (DNA): TGTGCCACCAGCAGAGATGAACAGGGATATAATGAAAAACTGTTTTTT.

This chain connects TRBV10-1 to TRBJ1-1, with no clear D. The CDR3 runs to 13 residues. Germline V gene data show CDR1 as WNHNN and CDR2 as SYGVQD (reference sequence). Trimming took 3 bases from V and 0 from J, leaving 5 bases between them. This CDR3 reads CASSDRVNTEAFF. The CDR3, as DNA: TGCGCCAGCAGTGACAGAGTGAACACTGAAGCTTTCTTT.

This clone was observed a few times. The V call is TRBV3-1 (or the pseudogene TRBV3-2), the J call TRBJ2-5; no reliable D call. CDR1 LGHDT and CDR2 YNNKEL come from the germline V gene (reference sequence). Trimming stripped 4 bases from V and 4 bases from J, with 13 bases between. This CDR3 has 14 amino acids. The DNA of the CDR3 is TGTGCCAGCAGCCGTTTTTATGACGGAGAGACCCAGTACTTC. Translation: CASSRFYDGETQYF.

DNA of the CDR3: TGTGCCAGCAAGTGGGGGCCGACAGATACGCAGTATTTT. Translated, it gives CASKWGPTDTQYF. The chain combines TRBV14 with TRBJ2-3, with D possibly being TRBD1 (6 bases). The CDR3 spans 13 residues. Looked up from germline, CDR1 is SGHDN and CDR2 is FVKESK. V was shortened by 7 bases and J by 3 bases, with 11 bases between the two germline ends.

The chain carries TRBV7-2 and TRBJ1-1; D not certain. V was cut by 2 bases and J by 3 bases, with 7 bases left in between. The germline V gene has CDR1 SGHTA and CDR2 FQGNSA. The CDR3 length is 13 residues. The CDR3 DNA follows: TGTGCCAGCAGCTTAACTTACCACACTGAAGCTTTCTTT. Its translation: CASSLTYHTEAFF. The full variable domain, its missing parts supplied by reference TRBV7-2 and TRBJ1-1, is GAGVSQSPSNKVTEKGKDVELRCDPISGHTALYWYRQSLGQGLEFLIYFQGNSAPDKSGLPSDRFSAERTGGSVSTLTIQRTQQEDSAVYLCASSLTYHTEAFFGQGTRLTVV.

V usage is TRBV6-1 and J usage is TRBJ2-2; 11 nucleotides align to TRBD1. V lost 3 bases to trimming and J lost 6 bases; unmatched junction nucleotides: 9. Germline-derived CDR1 and CDR2 are MNHNS and SASEGT. The CDR3 totals 17 residues. Here the CDR3 reads CASSESGQGANAGELFF. In DNA, the CDR3 is TGTGCCAGCAGTGAGTCCGGACAGGGGGCTAACGCCGGGGAGCTGTTTTTT.

This clone was seen a single time. The J gene is TRBJ2-1, the V gene TRBV5-4; a possible D gene is TRBD1 (5 bases). The V end lost 3 bases, the J end lost 5 bases, and 18 bases lay between the germline ends. The germline V gene has CDR1 SGHNT and CDR2 YYREEE (reference sequence). The CDR3 has 16 residues. CDR3: CASSWGIGAGNNEQFF. CDR3 sequence (DNA): TGTGCCAGCAGCTGGGGTATTGGGGCCGGAAACAATGAGCAGTTCTTC.

This clone was found once. The chain uses TRBV3-1 (or the pseudogene TRBV3-2) and TRBJ1-2; TRBD1 agrees at 8 bases. Trimming cost V 4 bases and J 8 bases; bases outside gene matches: 12. The CDR3 sequence is 15 residues long. Per germline, CDR1 LGHDT and CDR2 YNNKEL (reference sequence). CDR3 nucleotide sequence: TGTGCCAGCAGCCCTCTCGACAGGGGCGGTGTAGGCTACACCTTC. Its protein is CASSPLDRGGVGYTF.

This chain links TRBV4-1 with TRBJ2-5; no reliable D call. Per the germline V gene, CDR1 is MGHRA and CDR2 is YSYEKL. V was pared by 4 bases and J by 4 bases, with 13 bases between. The CDR3 totals 14 residues. Here the CDR3 reads CASSLTGLGETQYF. The CDR3 region has the DNA TGCGCCAGCAGCCTTACGGGCCTCGGAGAGACCCAGTACTTC.

The CDR3 sequence is CASSLMGPTNYGYTF. The CDR3 region has the DNA TGCGCCAGCAGCTTGATGGGGCCGACTAACTATGGCTACACCTTC. The chain recombines TRBV5-1 with TRBJ1-2; tentative D call: TRBD1 (5 bases). Between the trimmed V and J ends, which lost 1 base and 0 bases, there was a span of 10 bases. Germline V CDR1 and CDR2: SGHRS, YFSETQ. This CDR3 spans 15 amino acids.

The chain is built from TRBV2 and TRBJ1-3, with no clear D. V lost 2 bases to trimming and J lost 0 bases, with 11 bases between them. The germline CDR1 and CDR2 sequences are SNHLY and FYNNEI. This CDR3 has 16 amino acids. The CDR3 reads CASSEQTRFSGNTIYF. The CDR3 DNA reads TGTGCCAGCAGTGAACAGACAAGATTCTCTGGAAACACCATATATTTT.

V is TRBV7-8 and J is TRBJ1-3, with a weak D call TRBD1 (5 bases). The CDR3 loop spans 17 amino acids. V dropped 1 base and J dropped 0 bases, with 13 bases sitting between them. CDR1 is SGHVS and CDR2 is FQNEAQ in the germline V gene. The CDR3 sequence is CASSLGRRRGSGNTIYF. The CDR3 coding sequence is TGTGCCAGCAGCTTAGGGCGACGGAGGGGCTCTGGAAACACCATATATTTT.

The chain has TRBV7-9 and TRBJ2-3; 7 bases line up with TRBD2. There are 15 residues in the CDR3. Trimming cost V 8 bases and J 4 bases; bases outside gene matches: 12. Germline V gene data show CDR1 as SEHNR and CDR2 as FQNEAQ (reference sequence). CDR3 sequence: CASSQGRVEADTQYF. Written as DNA, the CDR3 is TGTGCCAGCTCCCAAGGGAGGGTTGAGGCAGATACGCAGTATTTT.

The chain couples TRBV5-5 to TRBJ2-3; D unresolved. The CDR3 extends over 13 amino acids. CDR1 and CDR2 from the germline V gene are SGHKS and YYEKEE (reference sequence). V was clipped by 5 bases and J by 1 base, with 8 bases between them. The CDR3 DNA sequence: TGTGCCAGCAGGGGCGCAGGCACAGATACGCAGTATTTT. Protein: CASRGAGTDTQYF.

The chain is built from TRBV24-1 and TRBJ1-2; possibly TRBD1 for D (6 bases). V was cut by 3 bases and J by 7 bases, with 8 bases left in between. Germline V gene data show CDR1 as KGHDR and CDR2 as SFDVKD. The CDR3 has 12 amino acids. Here the CDR3 DNA reads TGTGCCACCAGTGATCCAGGGGTTGGCTACACCTTC. Amino acids: CATSDPGVGYTF.

The CDR3: CASRRQETQYF. In nucleotides, the CDR3 is TGCGCCAGCAGAAGACAAGAGACCCAGTACTTC. The chain uses TRBV10-1 and TRBJ2-5; D gene unclear. The CDR3 length is 11 residues. V dropped 6 bases and J dropped 2 bases, with 4 bases sitting between them. From germline, CDR1 is WNHNN and CDR2 SYGVQD (reference sequence).

The rearrangement links TRBV6-5 to TRBJ1-2, with D maybe TRBD1 (5 bases). The V gene lost 5 bases and the J gene lost 5 bases, with 12 bases spanning the gap. This CDR3 region has 13 residues. Germline loops: CDR1 MNHEY, CDR2 SVGAGI. The CDR3 spells CASSQEGSYGYTF. The CDR3 coding sequence is TGTGCCAGCAGTCAGGAGGGGTCTTATGGCTACACCTTC.

V is TRBV4-3 and J is TRBJ2-1; D remains ambiguous. Germline CDR1 and CDR2: LGHNA and YSLEER. The CDR3 spans 13 residues. The V end lost 1 base, the J end lost 8 bases, and 9 bases lay between the germline ends. This CDR3 reads CASSQVQHHEQFF. In nucleotides, the CDR3 is TGCGCCAGCAGCCAAGTCCAGCATCATGAGCAGTTCTTC.

The rearrangement uses TRBV7-8 and TRBJ2-1; D perhaps matches TRBD2 (6 bases). CDR3 length: 14 residues. The V end was cut by 1 base, the J end by 8 bases, with 12 bases between. The germline gives CDR1 SGHVS, CDR2 FQNEAQ. CDR3 residues: CASSLVGGGYEQFF. The CDR3 bases are TGTGCCAGCAGCTTAGTCGGGGGTGGATATGAGCAGTTCTTC.

This clone was seen once. V gene TRBV27 combines with J gene TRBJ2-2; 12 bases map to TRBD2. Germline CDR1 and CDR2: MNHEY and SMNVEV (reference sequence). J lost 4 bases, V lost 6 bases, and 9 bases had no gene match. The CDR3 is 17 residues long. The CDR3 DNA follows: TGTGCCAGCAGCCCAAATCTAGCGGGGGGGCCCACCGGGGAGCTGTTTTTT. As protein: CASSPNLAGGPTGELFF.

The chain is built from TRBV18 and TRBJ2-2, with 8 bases matching TRBD2. The CDR3 loop spans 16 amino acids. The J segment lost 5 bases and the V segment lost 1 base, leaving 6 bases of the junction unmatched. Germline lookup yields CDR1 KGHSH and CDR2 LQKENI. The CDR3 loop is CASSPQAGAETGELFF. For the CDR3, the DNA is TGTGCCAGCTCACCACAAGCGGGGGCTGAGACCGGGGAGCTGTTTTTT.

This rearrangement joins TRBV29-1 to TRBJ1-5; the D gene is possibly TRBD1 (5 bases). The CDR3 sequence is 14 residues long. CDR1 SQVTM and CDR2 ANQGSEA come from the germline V gene. Trimming took 6 bases from V and 2 from J, leaving 14 bases between them. DNA of the CDR3: TGCAGCGTGATGGGGCCTGGGGGCAATCAGCCCCAGCATTTT. It specifies CSVMGPGGNQPQHF.

The chain uses TRBV12-3 or TRBV12-4 and TRBJ1-1; 7 bases align to TRBD1. J lost 5 bases, V lost 6 bases, and 6 bases had no gene match. The CDR3 extends over 13 amino acids. CDR3 nucleotide sequence: TGTGCCAGCAGCAAGACAGGGAGTACTGAAGCTTTCTTT. This codes for CASSKTGSTEAFF.

The rearrangement uses TRBV28 and TRBJ1-2, with D hard to call. CDR3 length: 12 amino acids. Trimming pared 8 bases from V and 0 bases from J, leaving 7 bases between. The germline gives CDR1 MDHEN, CDR2 SYDVKM. Written as DNA, the CDR3 is TGTGCCAGCGAAGCCCCTAACTATGGCTACACCTTC. Translation: CASEAPNYGYTF.

The chain uses TRBV28 and TRBJ1-1; weak D call: TRBD1 (5 bases). Trimming cost V 2 bases and J 1 base, with 14 bases left between them. The CDR3 consists of 16 residues. Germline values: CDR1 MDHEN, CDR2 SYDVKM. For the CDR3, the DNA is TGTGCCAGCAGTTTAGGATTAAGGGGCGGGAACACTGAAGCTTTCTTT. Its protein is CASSLGLRGGNTEAFF.

The rearrangement joins TRBV5-6 to TRBJ1-1; unclear D gene. Deletions cut 1 base from V and 7 bases from J, with 11 bases between. The CDR3 contains 13 residues. The V gene's germline CDR1 is SGHDT and CDR2 YYEEEE. CDR3 residues: CASSLFTTFEAFF. Here the CDR3 DNA reads TGTGCCAGCAGCTTGTTTACCACCTTTGAAGCTTTCTTT.

The rearrangement uses TRBV2 and TRBJ1-6; 7 bases fit TRBD1. With V trimmed by 6 bases and J by 7 bases, 9 bases remained unmatched. Looked up from germline, CDR1 is SNHLY and CDR2 is FYNNEI. There are 15 residues in the CDR3. The CDR3 sequence is CASSLGGQSNSPLHF. For the CDR3, the DNA is TGTGCCAGCAGCCTAGGGGGACAGTCAAATTCACCCCTCCACTTT.

The chain couples TRBV18 to TRBJ1-1; no firm D call. V shed 3 bases and J shed 1 base, with 6 bases lying between them. Germline loops: CDR1 KGHSH, CDR2 LQKENI. The CDR3 has 13 amino acids. CDR3 nucleotides: TGTGCCAGCTCACCGACCGCGAACACTGAAGCTTTCTTT. It encodes CASSPTANTEAFF.

V usage is TRBV10-3 and J usage is TRBJ1-4; no reliable D call. V was trimmed by 0 bases and J by 7 bases, leaving 12 bases between them. CDR1 is ENHRY, CDR2 SYGVKD, per germline. The CDR3 is 15 residues long. DNA for the CDR3: TGTGCCATCAGTGAGTCCGGCGGAGGTGGTGAAAAACTGTTTTTT. This encodes CAISESGGGGEKLFF.

This chain links TRBV7-3 with TRBJ2-1, with a weak D call TRBD2 (6 bases). Deletions cut 3 bases from V and 4 bases from J, with 10 bases between. The length of the CDR3 is 14 residues. Germline assignment: CDR1 SGHTA and CDR2 FQGTGA. In DNA form, the CDR3 reads TGTGCCAGCAGCTTCGGGGGTTCGTACAATGAGCAGTTCTTC. This sequence encodes CASSFGGSYNEQFF.